Each of the 10 T cell receptor beta chains below was sequenced from the same sample in a study of cytomegalovirus exposure and HLA in healthy donors. Some clones are missing from TCRdb's copy, which holds only in-frame ones; the method was immunoSEQ multiplex PCR. The sample contains hundreds of thousands of clones, approximately 82% of which appear only once. Specimen: PBMCs. All receptors come from a woman aged 18-29 years in good health and CMV-seronegative.

The chain couples TRBV6-6 to TRBJ2-2; D not certain. Germline V gene data show CDR1 as MNHNY and CDR2 as SVGAGI (reference sequence). The CDR3 has 14 residues. Deletions cut 5 bases from V and 1 base from J, with 8 bases between. The CDR3 reads CASSRGGNTGELFF. For the CDR3, the DNA is TGTGCCAGCAGTCGCGGTGGGAACACCGGGGAGCTGTTTTTT.

V usage is TRBV5-1 and J usage is TRBJ2-3; possibly TRBD1 or TRBD2 for D (5 bases each). Trimming shortened V by 0 bases and J by 4 bases, and 9 bases separated the two germline ends. Germline V gene data show CDR1 as SGHRS and CDR2 as YFSETQ. The CDR3 spans 14 residues. This chain's CDR3 is CASSLGWGSDTQYF. CDR3 DNA sequence: TGCGCCAGCAGCTTGGGGTGGGGGTCAGATACGCAGTATTTT.

This clone appeared a single time. The chain has TRBV5-4 and TRBJ1-2; perhaps TRBD1 as D (6 bases). Deletions cut 2 bases from V and 5 bases from J, with 22 bases between. The length of the CDR3 is 17 residues. Germline V gene sequence: CDR1 SGHNT, CDR2 YYREEE (reference sequence). The CDR3 coding sequence is TGTGCCAGCAGCTTAATGCGGGGGGCGGGCTCGGGGTATGGCTACACCTTC. Protein: CASSLMRGAGSGYGYTF.

The chain uses TRBV2 and TRBJ1-1; D might be TRBD1 (5 bases). Germline lookup yields CDR1 SNHLY and CDR2 FYNNEI. Deletions cut 8 bases from V and 3 bases from J, with 16 bases between. The CDR3 contains 14 residues. This CDR3 reads CASGQGRAHTEAFF. In DNA form, the CDR3 reads TGTGCCAGCGGTCAGGGCAGGGCACACACTGAAGCTTTCTTT. Using reference TRBV2 and TRBJ1-1 for the parts outside the CDR3, the full variable domain is EPEVTQTPSHQVTQMGQEVILRCVPISNHLYFYWYRQILGQKVEFLVSFYNNEISEKSEIFDDQFSVERPDGSNFTLKIRSTKLEDSAMYFCASGQGRAHTEAFFGQGTRLTVV.

This chain joins TRBV2 and TRBJ1-4, with 8 bases lining up with TRBD1. Germline V lookup: CDR1 SNHLY, CDR2 FYNNEI. The V gene end was trimmed by 6 bases and the J gene end by 7 bases; junction bases not matched to a gene: 10. This CDR3 has 15 residues. CDR3 sequence: CASRDQGALGEKLFF. The DNA for the CDR3 is TGTGCCAGCAGAGATCAGGGGGCGCTGGGTGAAAAACTGTTTTTT.

The chain couples TRBV4-1 to TRBJ2-1; possible D gene TRBD2, 6 bases. The CDR3 extends over 15 amino acids. The V gene lost 6 bases and the J gene lost 9 bases, with 21 bases spanning the gap. Germline CDR1 MGHRA, CDR2 YSYEKL. The CDR3 DNA reads TGCGCCAGCAGGCGGGACTTAGCCAGTTCAGTTGAGCAGTTCTTC. It is translated as CASRRDLASSVEQFF.

Many counts were recorded for this clone. The junction departs from the called germline gene at one end, perhaps through a read error. This chain uses TRBV6-1 with TRBJ2-7; D unclear. The CDR3 has 12 residues. CDR1 is MNHNS, CDR2 SASEGT, per germline. CDR3 nucleotides: TGTGCCAGCAGTCCTGCCGACGGGTTGGACGTCTTC. This translates into CASSPADGLDVF.

The J gene is TRBJ2-5, the V gene TRBV18, with D possibly being TRBD1 or TRBD2 (6 bases each). V dropped 2 bases and J dropped 5 bases, with 15 bases sitting between them. There are 15 residues in the CDR3. CDR1 and CDR2 from the germline V gene are KGHSH and LQKENI. CDR3 sequence: CASSPGRGLGETQYF. For the CDR3, the DNA is TGTGCCAGCTCACCAGGCCGGGGGCTTGGGGAGACCCAGTACTTC.

V usage is TRBV30 and J usage is TRBJ1-1; 9 bases line up with TRBD1. Germline trimming cut 4 bases from V and 5 bases from J; bases unmatched to any gene: 11. The germline CDR1 and CDR2 sequences are GTSNPN and SVGIG (reference sequence). The CDR3 loop spans 15 amino acids. This CDR3 reads CAWTRGGQGDTEAFF. The DNA of the CDR3 is TGTGCCTGGACGAGGGGGGGACAGGGAGATACTGAAGCTTTCTTT.

The chain uses TRBV9 and TRBJ1-2; 7 nucleotides line up with TRBD1. The V gene's germline CDR1 is SGDLS and CDR2 YYNGEE. This CDR3 is 15 amino acids long. The ends lost 4 bases at V and 6 bases at J; junction bases unmatched: 12. In nucleotides, the CDR3 is TGTGCCAGCAGCCCGGCAAGGACAGGATCTAATGGCTACACCTTC. It yields the protein CASSPARTGSNGYTF.